The next 24 T cell receptor beta chains were all read from a single sample in a study of shared clonotypes between healthy human individuals. This table comes from immunoSEQ multiplex PCR, and its TCRdb copy is limited to in-frame clones, with some not included. The table records roughly 2 million clones, about 94% of them present only once. What was sequenced was naive CD4+ T cells sorted from blood. Subset meaning: CD45RA+ positively selected. Source of these receptors: a man in his late teens or twenties in good health.

This clone has only a few counts. The genes are TRBV10-3 and TRBJ1-4; D unclear. The CDR3 totals 13 residues. Trimming stripped 7 bases from V and 8 bases from J, with 14 bases between. CDR1 ENHRY and CDR2 SYGVKD come from the germline V gene. CDR3 coding DNA: TGTGCCATCACCCACGGGGTCCGCGAAAAACTGTTTTTT. This gives the protein CAITHGVREKLFF.

Worth noting for this clone: The junction differs from germline at one of its ends, possibly a read error. The gene calls are TRBV7-2 and TRBJ2-3, with 8 positions matching TRBD2. CDR1 and CDR2 (germline): SGHTA, FQGNSA. This CDR3 is built from 11 residues. This chain's CDR3 is CASSLLAGLQF. The CDR3 DNA is TGTGCCAGCAGCTTATTAGCGGGGTTACAATTT. The complete variable domain, with remaining parts taken from reference TRBV7-2 and TRBJ2-3, reads GAGVSQSPSNKVTEKGKDVELRCDPISGHTALYWYRQSLGQGLEFLIYFQGNSAPDKSGLPSDRFSAERTGGSVSTLTIQRTQQEDSAVYLCASSLLAGLQFGPGTRLTVL.

This chain joins TRBV20-1 and TRBJ2-6, with no clear D. V was clipped by 5 bases and J by 8 bases, with 7 bases between them. This CDR3 is 11 amino acids long. Germline V gene sequence: CDR1 DFQATT, CDR2 SNEGSKA (reference sequence). The CDR3 region is CSASSSNVLTF. CDR3 bases: TGCAGTGCTTCCTCCTCCAACGTCCTGACTTTC.

This chain uses TRBV6-1 with TRBJ2-1, with D possibly being TRBD1 (6 bases). The CDR3 consists of 14 residues. The ends were cut back, 2 bases at V and 6 bases at J, with 11 bases in the middle. Germline-derived CDR1 and CDR2 are MNHNS and SASEGT. The CDR3, as DNA: TGTGCCAGCAGTGAACAGGGGTGGGGCAATGAGCAGTTCTTC. It specifies CASSEQGWGNEQFF.

The V gene is TRBV12-5, the J gene TRBJ2-2; D is perhaps TRBD2 (6 bases). The CDR3 runs 16 residues. The V end was cut by 3 bases, the J end by 6 bases, with 17 bases between. Per the germline V gene, CDR1 is LGHNT and CDR2 is FRNRAP. In DNA form, the CDR3 reads TGTGCTAGTGGTTTCATAAGCACTTGGGGGGCCGGGGAGCTGTTTTTT. Protein product: CASGFISTWGAGELFF.

The chain uses TRBV10-2 and TRBJ2-1; D is possibly TRBD1 (6 bases). The V gene's germline CDR1 is WSHSY and CDR2 SAAADI. The CDR3 has 14 residues. Trimming cost V 2 bases and J 3 bases, with 8 bases left between them. For the CDR3, the DNA is TGCGCCAGCAGTGAGACGGACAGCTACAATGAGCAGTTCTTC. Translated: CASSETDSYNEQFF.

The chain joins TRBV6-5 to TRBJ2-2; the D call may be TRBD1 or TRBD2 (5 bases each). CDR3 length equals 13 residues. From germline, CDR1 is MNHEY and CDR2 SVGAGI. Trimming took 9 bases from V and 4 from J, leaving 12 bases between them. The CDR3 reads CASRSGTTGELFF. CDR3 nucleotides: TGTGCCAGTAGATCAGGGACCACCGGGGAGCTGTTTTTT.

The chain uses TRBV5-6 and TRBJ2-5; 15 bases line up with TRBD2. The CDR3 is made up of 15 amino acids. Looked up from germline, CDR1 is SGHDT and CDR2 is YYEEEE. J was trimmed by 4 bases and V by 4 bases; bases with no gene match: 2. The CDR3 sequence: CASSPGLAGGETQYF. The CDR3 DNA is TGTGCCAGCAGCCCGGGACTAGCGGGGGGAGAGACCCAGTACTTC.

The rearrangement joins TRBV28 to TRBJ1-1; 9 positions agree with TRBD1. The CDR3 length is 16 residues. The V gene end was trimmed by 3 bases and the J gene end by 5 bases; junction bases not matched to a gene: 10. Germline CDR1 MDHEN, CDR2 SYDVKM. CDR3: CASSLDRGSLGTEAFF. In DNA form, the CDR3 reads TGTGCCAGCAGTTTGGACAGGGGATCCTTGGGGACTGAAGCTTTCTTT.

The J gene is TRBJ2-7, the V gene TRBV28, with a tentative D call TRBD2 (6 bases). The CDR3 runs 15 residues. V was pared by 3 bases and J by 2 bases, with 14 bases between. CDR1 is MDHEN and CDR2 is SYDVKM in the germline V gene. The CDR3 sequence is CASSLEAAGTYEQYF. The CDR3 coding sequence is TGTGCCAGCAGTTTGGAGGCAGCGGGTACCTACGAGCAGTACTTC.

This CDR3 reads CASSRIERGYGYTF. In DNA, the CDR3 is TGTGCCAGCAGCCGTATTGAACGGGGCTATGGCTACACCTTC. The chain joins TRBV6-5 to TRBJ1-2; no definite D call. V lost 6 bases and J lost 4, with 15 bases in between. The germline V gene has CDR1 MNHEY and CDR2 SVGAGI. The CDR3 is 14 amino acids.

This clone was detected once. In the same sample, other DNA sequences code for this CDR3. The rearrangement links TRBV5-1 to TRBJ1-1; D is possibly TRBD1 (6 bases). V dropped 0 bases and J dropped 1 base, with 10 bases sitting between them. Germline V gene sequence: CDR1 SGHRS, CDR2 YFSETQ. The length of the CDR3 is 15 residues. The CDR3 protein is CASSLEQGGNTEAFF. The DNA for the CDR3 is TGCGCCAGCAGCTTGGAACAGGGTGGGAACACTGAAGCTTTCTTT.

This clone was detected only a few times. The genes are TRBV4-2 and TRBJ1-1; tentative D call: TRBD1 (6 bases). V was clipped by 0 bases and J by 1 base, with 15 bases between them. Germline values: CDR1 LGHNA, CDR2 YNFKEQ. The CDR3 has 17 amino acids. DNA of the CDR3: TGTGCCAGCAGCCAAGATTCAGGGGAGGAGTGGAACACTGAAGCTTTCTTT. It is translated as CASSQDSGEEWNTEAFF.

The gene calls are TRBV2 and TRBJ1-5, with D perhaps TRBD1 (6 bases). The CDR3 consists of 14 residues. V was cut by 6 bases and J by 7 bases, with 16 bases left in between. Germline V lookup: CDR1 SNHLY, CDR2 FYNNEI. CDR3 protein: CASRGRGGQQPQHF. The CDR3 bases are TGTGCCAGCAGGGGACGCGGGGGGCAGCAGCCCCAGCATTTT.

This clone appeared once. The chain links TRBV2 to TRBJ1-2, with D tentatively TRBD1 (6 bases). The CDR3 consists of 14 residues. Germline CDR1 SNHLY, CDR2 FYNNEI. The V end was cut by 7 bases, the J end by 6 bases, with 18 bases between. The DNA for the CDR3 is TGTGCCAGCACCAGGGGATTAGAAGCAAATGGCTACACCTTC. Its protein is CASTRGLEANGYTF.

The chain employs TRBV2 and TRBJ2-1; D perhaps matches TRBD1 (5 bases). Germline V gives CDR1 SNHLY, CDR2 FYNNEI. The CDR3 is made up of 14 amino acids. Deletions cut 6 bases from V and 0 bases from J, with 9 bases between. The CDR3 is CASRTANSYNEQFF. CDR3 sequence (DNA): TGTGCCAGCAGGACAGCGAACTCCTACAATGAGCAGTTCTTC.

The chain uses TRBV2 and TRBJ1-2; D possibly corresponds to TRBD1 (6 bases). The V gene lost 7 bases and the J gene lost 7 bases, with 22 bases spanning the gap. CDR3 length equals 15 residues. The V gene's germline CDR1 is SNHLY and CDR2 FYNNEI. The CDR3 reads CASTEANREASGYTF. CDR3 coding DNA: TGTGCCAGCACCGAAGCCAACAGGGAGGCTAGTGGCTACACCTTC.

The chain combines TRBV30 with TRBJ1-4; 7 bases line up with TRBD1. CDR1 and CDR2 (germline): GTSNPN, SVGIG (reference sequence). The CDR3 sequence is 14 residues long. The CDR3 loop is CAAGAGGKYEKLFF. CDR3 bases: TGTGCGGCGGGTGCAGGGGGTAAATATGAAAAACTGTTTTTT.

DNA of the CDR3: TGTGCCAGTAGTAGGAGACAGGCGGGTTCCTACGAGCAGTACTTC. Protein sequence: CASSRRQAGSYEQYF. The chain couples TRBV19 to TRBJ2-7, with D maybe TRBD1 (6 bases). Trimming left V 4 bases short and J 1 base short, with 14 bases between. The CDR3 covers 15 residues. Germline loops: CDR1 LNHDA, CDR2 SQIVND (reference sequence).

The rearrangement joins TRBV7-9 to TRBJ2-5; D is unclear. The CDR3 covers 15 residues. The germline V gene has CDR1 SEHNR and CDR2 FQNEAQ (reference sequence). V was trimmed by 1 base and J by 1 base, leaving 10 bases between them. CDR3 nucleotides: TGTGCCAGCAGCTTAGAGACTCGGATCCAAGAGACCCAGTACTTC. Translation: CASSLETRIQETQYF.

The genes are TRBV7-9 and TRBJ1-6, with D perhaps TRBD1 (5 bases). This CDR3 comprises 16 residues. V gave up 1 base and J gave up 6 bases, with 13 bases separating them. Germline V gives CDR1 SEHNR, CDR2 FQNEAQ (reference sequence). The CDR3 spells CASSLGGAGLNSPLHF. Here the CDR3 DNA reads TGTGCCAGCAGCTTAGGAGGGGCAGGACTTAATTCACCCCTCCACTTT. The full variable domain, its missing parts supplied by reference TRBV7-9 and TRBJ1-6, is DTGVSQNPRHKITKRGQNVTFRCDPISEHNRLYWYRQTLGQGPEFLTYFQNEAQLEKSRLLSDRFSAERPKGSFSTLEIQRTEQGDSAMYLCASSLGGAGLNSPLHFGNGTRLTVT.

This clone was found once. Its ends do not fully match the called genes, so a read error is possible. The V and J genes are TRBV6-1 and TRBJ2-4; 8 bases align to TRBD1. The CDR3 extends over 13 amino acids. Germline CDR1 is MNHNS and CDR2 is SASEGT. The CDR3 is CASMQGATNIQYF. CDR3 DNA sequence: TGTGCCAGCATGCAGGGGGCCACAAACATTCAGTACTTC.

V usage is TRBV2 and J usage is TRBJ1-5; D not certain. Trimming pared 3 bases from V and 2 bases from J, leaving 11 bases between. CDR1 is SNHLY and CDR2 is FYNNEI in the germline V gene. This CDR3 is built from 15 residues. The CDR3 region has the DNA TGTGCCAGCAGTGACACTGAAGCAGGCAATCAGCCCCAGCATTTT. Translating gives CASSDTEAGNQPQHF.

The genes are TRBV4-1 and TRBJ2-7; TRBD1 aligns across 7 bases. Germline trimming cut 2 bases from V and 2 bases from J; bases unmatched to any gene: 3. Germline lookup yields CDR1 MGHRA and CDR2 YSYEKL. The CDR3 runs to 14 residues. In nucleotides, the CDR3 is TGCGCCAGCAGCCAACTGGGACAGACCTACGAGCAGTACTTC. This translates into CASSQLGQTYEQYF.